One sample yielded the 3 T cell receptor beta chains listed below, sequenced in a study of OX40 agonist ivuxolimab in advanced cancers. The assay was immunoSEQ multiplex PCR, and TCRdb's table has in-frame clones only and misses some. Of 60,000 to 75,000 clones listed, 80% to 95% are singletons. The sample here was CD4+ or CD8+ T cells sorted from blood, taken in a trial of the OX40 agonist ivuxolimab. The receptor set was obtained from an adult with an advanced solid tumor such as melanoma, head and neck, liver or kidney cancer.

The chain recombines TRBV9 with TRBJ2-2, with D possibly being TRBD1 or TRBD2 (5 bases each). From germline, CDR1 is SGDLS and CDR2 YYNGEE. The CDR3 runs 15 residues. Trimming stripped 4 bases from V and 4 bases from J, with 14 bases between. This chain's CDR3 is CASSSRDGGTGELFF. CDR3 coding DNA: TGTGCCAGCAGCTCCCGGGACGGAGGCACCGGGGAGCTGTTTTTT.

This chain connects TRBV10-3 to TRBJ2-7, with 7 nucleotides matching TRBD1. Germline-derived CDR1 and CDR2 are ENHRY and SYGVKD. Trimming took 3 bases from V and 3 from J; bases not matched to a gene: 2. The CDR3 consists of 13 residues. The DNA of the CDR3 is TGTGCCATCAGTGAAGACAGGGTCTACGAGCAGTACTTC. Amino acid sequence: CAISEDRVYEQYF.

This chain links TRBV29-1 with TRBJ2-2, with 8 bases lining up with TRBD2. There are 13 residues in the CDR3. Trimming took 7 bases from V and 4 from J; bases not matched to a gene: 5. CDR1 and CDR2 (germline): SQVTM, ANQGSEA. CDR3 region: CSATSGRTGELFF. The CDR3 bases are TGCAGCGCTACTAGCGGACGCACCGGGGAGCTGTTTTTT.